This T cell receptor beta chain was found in a study of regulatory T cells in long-lasting Graves disease. Study observations and caveats: Persistent cases of Graves' showed reduced TCR diversity relative to newly diagnosed patients. TRBV28, TRBJ1-2 and TRBJ2-5 were segments that persistent disease favored.

TCR beta libraries were built with iRepertoire HTBI primers and Arm-PCR of CDR3 regions. Each CDR3 protein is one row after TCRdb ran MiXCR on the multiplex PCR reads. The sample contains around 450,000 distinct CDR3 sequences, 20% to 25% of which appear only once. This clonotype was counted between two and nine times. Its specificity is unknown. Time point of the sample: persistent/refractory GD, antithyroid drugs over 5 years with positive TRAb. Researchers made the TCR library from RNA that was extracted from PBMCs. The CDR3 extends over 19 amino acids. Germline V gene sequence: CDR1 SSHAT, CDR2 FNYEAQ (reference sequence).

Specimen: peripheral blood mononuclear cells (PBMCs), collected when the disease was refractory, from a patient treated with antithyroid drugs. This rearrangement joins TRBV7-7 to TRBJ1-5; D is perhaps TRBD1 (5 bases). This clonotype was obtained from a female donor with Graves disease. The CDR3 loop reads CASGGYEPRLSYSNQPQHF. The CDR3 DNA follows: TGTGCTAGCGGGGGGTATGAACCCAGACTTTCATATAGCAATCAGCCCCAGCATTTT.